Below, 18 T cell receptor beta chains from the same sample are listed, as sequenced in a study of response to subunit inactivated influenza vaccine. TCRdb ran MiXCR on the RT-PCR reads and lists one entry per CDR3 protein. The profile shows 630,000 or so distinct CDR3 sequences, 15% to 18% of them singletons. This specimen consisted of PBMCs from blood, obtained approximately 13 days after vaccination. The receptors here all came from a man aged 50 to 60 who received an inactivated influenza vaccine.

The gene calls are TRBV11-1 and TRBJ2-2, with 7 bases aligning to TRBD2. V lost 1 base and J lost 3; bases outside the gene matches: 11. From germline, CDR1 is SGHAT and CDR2 FQDESV (reference sequence). CDR3 length: 18 amino acids. The CDR3 region has the DNA TGTGCCAGCAGCTTAGGGGATTTCGCGGGGGTGGACACCGGGGAGCTGTTTTTT. It translates to CASSLGDFAGVDTGELFF.

This clonotype was picked up a small number of times. The CDR3 sequence is CASSKSGRGNVETQYF. Written as DNA, the CDR3 is TGTGCCAGCAGCAAAAGTGGCAGGGGGAATGTTGAGACCCAGTACTTC. The chain joins TRBV21-1 to TRBJ2-5; no DNA check was done on the table's D call, TRBD1. TRBV21-1 is shown as a pseudogene. CDR3 length: 16 amino acids.

Note on this clonotype: One junction end disagrees with the germline gene, perhaps due to a read error. V and J are TRBV7-9 and TRBJ2-5; 7 bases agree with TRBD2. The CDR3 length is 11 residues. The germline V gene has CDR1 SEHNR and CDR2 FQNEAQ (reference sequence). The chain's CDR3 is CASSTLRELHF. CDR3 DNA sequence: TGTGCCAGCAGCACGTTGCGGGAGCTGCACTTC.

This clonotype was seen ten or more times. This chain links TRBV11-2 with TRBJ2-7; 12 bases agree with TRBD1. Unmatched junction bases numbered 10, after V lost 0 bases and J lost 7 bases. CDR3 length equals 17 residues. Germline V lookup: CDR1 SGHAT, CDR2 FQNNGV. The CDR3 loop is CASSLESGTGGRGEQYF. Here the CDR3 DNA reads TGTGCCAGCAGCTTAGAATCCGGGACAGGGGGCCGAGGGGAGCAGTACTTC.

Only a few counts were recorded for this clonotype. Here the CDR3 DNA reads TGTGCCAGCAGCCAAGCCCTAGCGGGAACCACTCAGTACTTC. Its protein is CASSQALAGTTQYF. The chain uses TRBV3-1 and TRBJ2-4; 9 bases fit TRBD2. V gave up 1 base and J gave up 12 bases; unmatched junction bases: 7. Looked up from germline, CDR1 is LGHDT and CDR2 is YNNKEL (reference sequence). This CDR3 has 14 residues.

The rearrangement joins TRBV3-1 to TRBJ2-7; D remains ambiguous. Germline loops: CDR1 LGHDT, CDR2 YNNKEL (reference sequence). Trimming pared 1 base from V and 6 bases from J, leaving 13 bases between. The CDR3 contains 14 residues. The CDR3, as DNA: TGTGCCAGCAGCCAAGTGGGATTGGAGTCCGAGCAGTACTTC. It encodes CASSQVGLESEQYF.

The V and J genes are TRBV19 and TRBJ2-1, with D tentatively TRBD1 (6 bases). Per germline, CDR1 LNHDA and CDR2 SQIVND (reference sequence). V was pared by 3 bases and J by 0 bases, with 18 bases between. CDR3 length: 18 residues. CDR3 sequence: CASSIRVDRYSSYNEQFF. The CDR3 DNA sequence: TGTGCCAGTAGTATTAGAGTGGACAGATACAGCTCCTACAATGAGCAGTTCTTC.

The chain links TRBV28 to TRBJ2-3; D remains unclear. The CDR3 loop spans 12 amino acids. Germline V gene lookup returns CDR1 MDHEN and CDR2 SYDVKM. With 6 bases removed from V and 2 bases from J, the gap between germline ends came to 6 bases. The CDR3 DNA is TGTGCCAGCAGGGCTTACACAGATACGCAGTATTTT. Its protein product is CASRAYTDTQYF.

This clonotype was counted between two and nine times. This chain joins TRBV13 and TRBJ2-7; 9 bases agree with TRBD2. Germline CDR1 reads PRHDT; CDR2 reads FYEKMQ (reference sequence). This CDR3 comprises 16 residues. V shed 4 bases and J 5 bases; nucleotides not matched to a gene: 12. The CDR3 loop reads CASSYQLAGGVDEQYF. In nucleotides, the CDR3 is TGTGCCAGCAGCTACCAATTGGCGGGAGGGGTCGACGAGCAGTACTTC.

This clonotype was picked up a small number of times. The V and J genes are TRBV5-1 and TRBJ2-7; D could derive from TRBD1 or TRBD2 (5 bases each). V was trimmed by 4 bases and J by 3 bases, leaving 17 bases between them. The CDR3 runs 15 residues. Looked up from germline, CDR1 is SGHRS and CDR2 is YFSETQ. The CDR3 DNA sequence: TGCGCCAGCAGCGAACAACCCGGGACCATCTACGAGCAGTACTTC. It translates to CASSEQPGTIYEQYF. Supplemented by reference TRBV5-1 and TRBJ2-7, the full variable domain reads KAGVTQTPRYLIKTRGQQVTLSCSPISGHRSVSWYQQTPGQGLQFLFEYFSETQRNKGNFPGRFSGRQFSNSRSEMNVSTLELGDSALYLCASSEQPGTIYEQYFGPGTRLTVT.

This clonotype has a count of ten or more. The chain links TRBV4-3 to TRBJ1-2, with D hard to call. The CDR3 is 14 residues long. Germline loops: CDR1 LGHNA, CDR2 YSLEER. Trimming pared 0 bases from V and 1 base from J, leaving 6 bases between. The CDR3 region is CASSQEWYNYGYTF. The CDR3 region has the DNA TGCGCCAGCAGCCAAGAATGGTATAACTATGGCTACACCTTC.

This clonotype has more than one count but fewer than ten. The chain employs TRBV20-1 and TRBJ2-1; D is unresolved. CDR3 size: 12 residues. The V end was cut by 5 bases, the J end by 6 bases, with 11 bases between. CDR1 DFQATT and CDR2 SNEGSKA come from the germline V gene (reference sequence). Here the CDR3 reads CSAWSGRNEQFF. CDR3 DNA sequence: TGCAGTGCTTGGTCCGGGCGCAATGAGCAGTTCTTC.

The V gene is TRBV5-5, the J gene TRBJ1-1; 7 bases fit TRBD1. The ends lost 1 base at V and 5 bases at J; junction bases unmatched: 5. Germline V gives CDR1 SGHKS, CDR2 YYEKEE (reference sequence). This CDR3 is 14 amino acids long. CDR3 amino acids: CASSLWQGGTEAFF. The CDR3 region has the DNA TGTGCCAGCAGCTTGTGGCAGGGGGGGACTGAAGCTTTCTTT.

The chain carries TRBV6-2 or TRBV6-3 and TRBJ2-2, with D perhaps TRBD1 (5 bases). This CDR3 has 16 residues. V lost 2 bases and J lost 2, with 12 bases in between. The germline CDR1 and CDR2 sequences are MNHEY and SVGEGT. The CDR3 nucleotides read TGTGCCAGCAGTTACGGTTTGACAGCTAACACCGGGGAGCTGTTTTTT. Protein product: CASSYGLTANTGELFF.

The chain recombines TRBV4-1 with TRBJ2-7, with 10 nucleotides matching TRBD1. Germline CDR1 MGHRA, CDR2 YSYEKL. The CDR3 has 15 amino acids. Unmatched junction bases numbered 3, after V lost 0 bases and J lost 4 bases. The CDR3 bases are TGCGCCAGCAGCCAAGATTCGGGACAGGGGTACGAGCAGTACTTC. Its protein is CASSQDSGQGYEQYF.

In its sample, this clonotype was seen a few times. The chain employs TRBV6-5 and TRBJ2-4, with a possible D match to TRBD1 (5 bases). V shed 2 bases and J shed 0 bases, with 17 bases lying between them. There are 18 residues in the CDR3. Germline values: CDR1 MNHEY, CDR2 SVGAGI. Written as DNA, the CDR3 is TGTGCCAGCAGTTACCTCCCCCGACAGTACCTAGCCAAAAACATTCAGTACTTC. Protein: CASSYLPRQYLAKNIQYF.

The table lists this clonotype with many counts. The V call is TRBV5-1, the J call TRBJ2-2; D call uncertain. Germline CDR1 SGHRS, CDR2 YFSETQ. The CDR3 runs 16 residues. V dropped 0 bases and J dropped 0 bases, with 9 bases sitting between them. The CDR3 region has the DNA TGCGCCAGCAGCTTGGCCCCAGCATCGAACACCGGGGAGCTGTTTTTT. It translates to CASSLAPASNTGELFF.

The chain employs TRBV20-1 and TRBJ2-5; 7 nucleotides align to TRBD2. The V and J ends lost 0 bases and 7 bases, in that order; junction bases with no gene match: 8. The CDR3 runs to 14 residues. CDR1 and CDR2 from the germline V gene are DFQATT and SNEGSKA (reference sequence). CDR3 sequence reads: CSARDDLGGWTQYF. CDR3 DNA sequence: TGCAGTGCTAGAGATGACTTGGGAGGGTGGACCCAGTACTTC.